The text below deals with one TCR beta chain. Its antigen is not known. This specimen belongs to a study of cytomegalovirus exposure and HLA in healthy donors. Study background: In an early release, HLA-typed donors contributed 75 million to 85 million unique TCR sequences.

CDR3 length: 15 residues. CDR1 and CDR2 (germline): SNHLY, FYNNEI. V lost 4 bases and J lost 3; bases outside the gene matches: 8. General observations from the study: In a later analysis, DRB1 alleles had the most associated TCRs; HLA-C alleles the fewest. Immune exposure data for these donors was limited to CMV serostatus. For cytomegalovirus status, the classifier reportedly gave diagnoses with high specificity and sensitivity.

Both 60 Vbeta primers and 13 Jbeta primers went into the PCR. Here immunoSEQ multiplex PCR was the method, and the copy in TCRdb shows in-frame clones only, minus some. Among some 120,000 clones listed, 75% were seen once. Sequencing was performed on PBMCs. The sequence derives from a woman between 40 and 55 years old in good health and CMV-seropositive. The chain is built from TRBV2 and TRBJ1-2, with 7 positions matching TRBD1. The CDR3 nucleotides are TGTGCCAGCAGTGTGGAGGGGGCGCGGGACTATGGCTACACCTTC. It is translated as CASSVEGARDYGYTF. The full variable domain, with the rest looked up from reference TRBV2 and TRBJ1-2, is EPEVTQTPSHQVTQMGQEVILRCVPISNHLYFYWYRQILGQKVEFLVSFYNNEISEKSEIFDDQFSVERPDGSNFTLKIRSTKLEDSAMYFCASSVEGARDYGYTFGSGTRLTVV.